The 30 T cell receptor beta chains given below trace back to one sample, sequenced in a study of blood T cell repertoires in COVID-19. Only in-frame clones appear in the TCRdb table, and some are missing; sequencing was by immunoSEQ multiplex PCR. The sample holds some 100,000 clones; 88% are singletons and the top ten take around 6.9%. Sequenced: peripheral blood. These receptors were taken from a woman in her sixties with acute or convalescent COVID-19.

V and J are TRBV15 and TRBJ1-5, with 8 bases fitting TRBD1. Germline CDR1 and CDR2: LNHNV and YYDKDF (reference sequence). CDR3 length: 15 amino acids. V trimming: 0 bases; J trimming: 6 bases; junction bases outside the gene matches: 4. CDR3 nucleotides: TGTGCCACCAGCAGAGATTGGGGGACAGGTCAGCCCCAGCATTTT. Translating gives CATSRDWGTGQPQHF.

This chain joins TRBV5-1 and TRBJ1-1; D is possibly TRBD1 (6 bases). The CDR3 length is 15 residues. V lost 3 bases, J lost 2 bases, and 14 bases lay in between. Germline assignment: CDR1 SGHRS and CDR2 YFSETQ. CDR3 loop: CASSWGGGRNTEAFF. Here the CDR3 DNA reads TGCGCCAGCAGCTGGGGGGGCGGTCGAAACACTGAAGCTTTCTTT.

V is TRBV19 and J is TRBJ1-1; TRBD1 agrees at 9 bases. The CDR3 consists of 14 residues. Trimming took 3 bases from V and 4 from J; bases not matched to a gene: 3. Germline V gene lookup returns CDR1 LNHDA and CDR2 SQIVND (reference sequence). For the CDR3, the DNA is TGTGCCAGTAGTATGGGACAGGGAACCACTGAAGCTTTCTTT. Protein sequence: CASSMGQGTTEAFF. The whole variable domain, remainder taken from reference TRBV19 and TRBJ1-1, is DGGITQSPKYLFRKEGQNVTLSCEQNLNHDAMYWYRQDPGQGLRLIYYSQIVNDFQKGDIAEGYSVSREKKESFPLTVTSAQKNPTAFYLCASSMGQGTTEAFFGQGTRLTVV.

The chain carries TRBV7-9 and TRBJ2-5; 8 positions agree with TRBD1. The CDR3 consists of 13 residues. Germline lookup yields CDR1 SEHNR and CDR2 FQNEAQ (reference sequence). CDR3 DNA: TGTGCATCAGGGCACAGGGGGCAAGAGACCCAGTACTTC. As protein: CASGHRGQETQYF. Variable domain in full (rest from reference TRBV7-9 and TRBJ2-5): DTGVSQNPRHKITKRGQNVTFRCDPISEHNRLYWYRQTLGQGPEFLTYFQNEAQLEKSRLLSDRFSAERPKGSFSTLEIQRTEQGDSAMYLCASGHRGQETQYFGPGTRLLVL.

This clone has more than one count but fewer than ten. This rearrangement joins TRBV13 to TRBJ1-1; tentative D call: TRBD1 (5 bases). With 6 bases removed from V and 1 base from J, the gap between germline ends came to 15 bases. CDR3 length equals 15 residues. The germline V gene has CDR1 PRHDT and CDR2 FYEKMQ (reference sequence). CDR3 in DNA: TGTGCCAGCAGAGATATTGGGGCTGGGAACACTGAAGCTTTCTTT. This encodes CASRDIGAGNTEAFF. Based on the CDR3 plus reference TRBV13 and TRBJ1-1, the full variable domain is AAGVIQSPRHLIKEKRETATLKCYPIPRHDTVYWYQQGPGQDPQFLISFYEKMQSDKGSIPDRFSAQQFSDYHSELNMSSLELGDSALYFCASRDIGAGNTEAFFGQGTRLTVV.

The V gene is TRBV15, the J gene TRBJ1-2; the D gene is possibly TRBD1 (6 bases). Trimming removed 5 bases at V and 2 bases at J, with 15 bases between. The germline V gene has CDR1 LNHNV and CDR2 YYDKDF (reference sequence). This CDR3 is 15 amino acids long. CDR3 amino acids: CATSGTGTSNYGYTF. The CDR3 region has the DNA TGTGCCACCAGCGGAACAGGGACATCGAACTATGGCTACACCTTC.

This rearrangement joins TRBV3-1 (or the pseudogene TRBV3-2) to TRBJ1-2; 9 positions agree with TRBD1. The CDR3 is made up of 15 amino acids. The V segment lost 5 bases and the J segment 4 bases; nucleotides outside the gene matches: 8. Germline CDR1 is LGHDT and CDR2 is YNNKEL (reference sequence). The CDR3 loop reads CASSSWDRVGYGYTF. DNA of the CDR3: TGTGCCAGCAGCTCCTGGGACAGGGTGGGCTATGGCTACACCTTC.

The chain is built from TRBV6-1 and TRBJ1-3; D not certain. Germline CDR1 MNHNS, CDR2 SASEGT. Trimming left V 2 bases short and J 0 bases short, with 5 bases between. The CDR3 sequence is 14 residues long. The DNA of the CDR3 is TGTGCCAGCAGTGAACAGAACTCTGGAAACACCATATATTTT. Translated: CASSEQNSGNTIYF.

The chain employs TRBV7-8 and TRBJ1-1, with D perhaps TRBD1 (5 bases). Trimming removed 4 bases from V and 1 base from J, with 16 bases in between. CDR1 SGHVS and CDR2 FQNEAQ come from the germline V gene. This CDR3 spans 16 amino acids. The CDR3 here is CASSYLGGTANTEAFF. The DNA for the CDR3 is TGTGCCAGCAGCTATCTGGGGGGGACGGCGAACACTGAAGCTTTCTTT.

V is TRBV19 and J is TRBJ2-1; 9 bases fit TRBD2. The CDR3 extends over 14 amino acids. Germline CDR1 and CDR2: LNHDA and SQIVND (reference sequence). V trimming: 3 bases; J trimming: 13 bases; junction bases outside the gene matches: 10. In nucleotides, the CDR3 is TGTGCCAGTAGTATGGCTGGGCTAGCGGGAAACCAGTTCTTC. Amino acid sequence: CASSMAGLAGNQFF. Together with reference TRBV19 and TRBJ2-1, the CDR3 gives the full variable domain: DGGITQSPKYLFRKEGQNVTLSCEQNLNHDAMYWYRQDPGQGLRLIYYSQIVNDFQKGDIAEGYSVSREKKESFPLTVTSAQKNPTAFYLCASSMAGLAGNQFFGPGTRLTVL.

Here the CDR3 DNA reads TGTGCCAGCAGCCCAGGGACAGGGAGTGGCTACACCTTC. It encodes CASSPGTGSGYTF. The chain is built from TRBV7-8 and TRBJ1-2; 9 bases are shared with TRBD1. From germline, CDR1 is SGHVS and CDR2 FQNEAQ. V gave up 5 bases and J gave up 7 bases; unmatched junction bases: 5. This CDR3 has 13 residues.

This sequence joins TRBV4-1 and TRBJ2-1; no reliable D call. V dropped 1 base and J dropped 4 bases, with 11 bases sitting between them. The germline V gene encodes CDR1 MGHRA and CDR2 YSYEKL. CDR3 size: 15 residues. This CDR3 is CASSQGGLEYNEQFF. The CDR3 nucleotides read TGCGCCAGCAGCCAAGGCGGCTTGGAGTACAATGAGCAGTTCTTC.

The genes are TRBV9 and TRBJ2-1; 9 bases line up with TRBD1. Trimming cost V 4 bases and J 4 bases; bases outside gene matches: 9. This CDR3 has 16 residues. In germline, CDR1 is SGDLS, CDR2 YYNGEE. The CDR3 coding sequence is TGTGCCAGCAGCACCAGTGGACAGGGGTCATACAATGAGCAGTTCTTC. This gives the protein CASSTSGQGSYNEQFF.

CDR3 nucleotides: TGTGCCAGCACCCCCAGGGTCGCAGATACGCAGTATTTT. This sequence encodes CASTPRVADTQYF. The gene calls are TRBV28 and TRBJ2-3; a weak D match, TRBD1 (5 bases). Trimming removed 7 bases from V and 4 bases from J, with 12 bases in between. Per germline, CDR1 MDHEN and CDR2 SYDVKM. CDR3 length: 13 residues.

This chain uses TRBV19 with TRBJ2-7, with TRBD1 identical over 7 bases. Germline V gene sequence: CDR1 LNHDA, CDR2 SQIVND (reference sequence). CDR3 length: 14 amino acids. Trimming took 4 bases from V and 4 from J; bases not matched to a gene: 7. CDR3 coding DNA: TGTGCCAGTAGTACCGGGACAGAGGATTACGAGCAGTACTTC. It translates to CASSTGTEDYEQYF.

This clone was seen once. The chain employs TRBV10-3 and TRBJ2-3, with D unclear. The length of the CDR3 is 12 residues. V gave up 6 bases and J gave up 3 bases, with 7 bases separating them. The germline CDR1 and CDR2 sequences are ENHRY and SYGVKD. The CDR3 spells CAISPGTDTQYF. The CDR3 nucleotides read TGTGCCATCAGCCCCGGGACAGATACGCAGTATTTT.

The chain links TRBV18 to TRBJ1-3, with D possibly TRBD1 on 6 matching bases. Per the germline V gene, CDR1 is KGHSH and CDR2 is LQKENI. CDR3 length: 15 amino acids. Trimming took off 2 bases at V and 0 bases at J, with 8 bases between the two ends. CDR3 sequence: CASSPGQSSGNTIYF. The CDR3 DNA reads as TGTGCCAGCTCACCAGGACAGAGCTCTGGAAACACCATATATTTT.

In its sample, this clone was seen once. V is TRBV4-1 and J is TRBJ1-6; D gene ambiguous. V dropped 4 bases and J dropped 9 bases, with 16 bases sitting between them. CDR3 length: 15 amino acids. CDR1 MGHRA and CDR2 YSYEKL come from the germline V gene. CDR3 in DNA: TGCGCCAGCAGCCTTCAACAGTCAGAGAGTTCACCCCTCCACTTT. Protein sequence: CASSLQQSESSPLHF.

The CDR3 loop reads CASSLKGGTEAFF. For the CDR3, the DNA is TGTGCCAGCAGCCTGAAAGGCGGGACTGAAGCTTTCTTT. The V and J genes are TRBV6-6 and TRBJ1-1; D is unclear. Germline CDR1 is MNHNY and CDR2 is SVGAGI (reference sequence). Trimming pared 6 bases from V and 5 bases from J, leaving 13 bases between. This CDR3 is built from 13 residues.

The gene calls are TRBV3-1 (or the pseudogene TRBV3-2) and TRBJ1-2; TRBD1 might be the D (5 bases). The germline gives CDR1 LGHDT, CDR2 YNNKEL (reference sequence). Trimming pared 4 bases from V and 3 bases from J, leaving 9 bases between. The CDR3 has 13 amino acids. CDR3 region: CASSPQGDYGYTF. Written as DNA, the CDR3 is TGTGCCAGCAGCCCCCAGGGTGACTATGGCTACACCTTC.

The table lists this clone with a count of one. The gene calls are TRBV29-1 and TRBJ2-7, with D hard to call. This CDR3 region has 12 residues. Germline CDR1 is SQVTM and CDR2 is ANQGSEA. V dropped 2 bases and J dropped 7 bases, with 12 bases sitting between them. The CDR3 loop reads CSVEKNSREQYF. In nucleotides, the CDR3 is TGCAGCGTTGAAAAAAACAGTCGGGAGCAGTACTTC.

The genes are TRBV12-5 and TRBJ2-1, with TRBD2 identical over 10 bases. The ends lost 0 bases at V and 1 base at J; junction bases unmatched: 9. CDR1 is LGHNT, CDR2 FRNRAP, per germline. This CDR3 region has 19 residues. The CDR3 bases are TGTGCTAGTGGTTTGGTAAGAGGTAGCGGGAGGTTGTCCTACAATGAGCAGTTCTTC. It yields the protein CASGLVRGSGRLSYNEQFF. Full variable domain (outside the CDR3, taken from reference TRBV12-5 and TRBJ2-1): DARVTQTPRHKVTEMGQEVTMRCQPILGHNTVFWYRQTMMQGLELLAYFRNRAPLDDSGMPKDRFSAEMPDATLATLKIQPSEPRDSAVYFCASGLVRGSGRLSYNEQFFGPGTRLTVL.

This chain links TRBV6-1 with TRBJ2-7; 7 bases are a match to TRBD2. This CDR3 is 14 amino acids long. Germline V gives CDR1 MNHNS, CDR2 SASEGT. Unmatched junction bases numbered 8, after V lost 0 bases and J lost 9 bases. The CDR3 loop reads CASSEAGGVRGQYV. The CDR3 nucleotides read TGTGCCAGCAGTGAAGCGGGGGGGGTACGTGGGCAGTACGTC.

The rearrangement joins TRBV7-3 to TRBJ2-1; D unclear. CDR1 is SGHTA and CDR2 is FQGTGA in the germline V gene. The CDR3 consists of 13 residues. V lost 5 bases to trimming and J lost 0 bases, with 5 bases between them. Here the CDR3 DNA reads TGTGCCAGCAGCAACTCCTCCTACAATGAGCAGTTCTTC. Protein sequence: CASSNSSYNEQFF.

CDR3 in amino acids: CASQNGVVNQPQHF. CDR3 nucleotide sequence: TGTGCCAGCCAAAACGGGGTGGTCAATCAGCCCCAGCATTTT. This chain connects TRBV6-5 to TRBJ1-5; D gene ambiguous. The germline V gene encodes CDR1 MNHEY and CDR2 SVGAGI. This CDR3 has 14 residues. V dropped 8 bases and J dropped 3 bases, with 14 bases sitting between them.

CDR3 loop: CASSQKPRGATDTQYF. The CDR3 DNA is TGTGCCAGCAGCCAAAAGCCCAGGGGAGCCACAGATACGCAGTATTTT. The chain recombines TRBV3-1 (or the pseudogene TRBV3-2) with TRBJ2-3, with D perhaps TRBD1 (6 bases). CDR3 length: 16 residues. Germline CDR1 reads LGHDT; CDR2 reads YNNKEL (reference sequence). Trimming took off 2 bases at V and 2 bases at J, with 14 bases between the two ends.

The V and J genes are TRBV2 and TRBJ2-1; 7 bases fit TRBD2. With 5 bases clipped from V and 8 bases from J, the junction kept 6 bases outside the gene matches. The CDR3 contains 13 residues. Germline V CDR1 and CDR2: SNHLY, FYNNEI. CDR3 amino acids: CASSLPAGYEQFF. In nucleotides, the CDR3 is TGTGCCAGCAGTCTACCAGCGGGATATGAGCAGTTCTTC.

This sequence joins TRBV5-1 and TRBJ2-1; D unclear. The V end was cut by 4 bases, the J end by 8 bases, with 13 bases between. The CDR3 covers 13 residues. Per germline, CDR1 SGHRS and CDR2 YFSETQ. CDR3 in amino acids: CASSSHPNDEQFF. For the CDR3, the DNA is TGCGCCAGCAGCAGCCACCCCAATGATGAGCAGTTCTTC.

A single count supports this clone. V is TRBV24-1 and J is TRBJ2-5, with a weak D call TRBD2 (6 bases). The CDR3 runs to 15 residues. Germline CDR1 reads KGHDR; CDR2 reads SFDVKD. V gave up 6 bases and J gave up 5 bases, with 18 bases separating them. As DNA, the CDR3 is TGTGCCACCAGTCATCCAGCGGGTGGTGGGGAGACCCAGTACTTC. Its translation: CATSHPAGGGETQYF.

The chain links TRBV10-1 to TRBJ2-1; 10 positions agree with TRBD2. The CDR3 loop spans 14 amino acids. Looked up from germline, CDR1 is WNHNN and CDR2 is SYGVQD (reference sequence). Trimming took 5 bases from V and 8 from J; bases not matched to a gene: 6. The CDR3 region is CASSRAGGPYEQFF. For the CDR3, the DNA is TGCGCCAGCAGTCGAGCGGGAGGGCCCTATGAGCAGTTCTTC.